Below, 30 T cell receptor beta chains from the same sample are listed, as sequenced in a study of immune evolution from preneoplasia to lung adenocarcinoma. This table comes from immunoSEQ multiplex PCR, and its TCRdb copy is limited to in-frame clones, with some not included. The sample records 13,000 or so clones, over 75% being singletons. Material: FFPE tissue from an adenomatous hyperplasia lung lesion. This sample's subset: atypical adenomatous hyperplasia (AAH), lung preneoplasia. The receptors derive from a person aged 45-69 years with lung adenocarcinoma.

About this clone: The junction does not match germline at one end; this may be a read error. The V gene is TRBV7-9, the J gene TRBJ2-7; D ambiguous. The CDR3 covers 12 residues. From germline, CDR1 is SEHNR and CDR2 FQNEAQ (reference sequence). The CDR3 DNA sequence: TGTGCCAGCAGCTTGAGCGATAGCCAGGCCTCCTTC. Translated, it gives CASSLSDSQASF.

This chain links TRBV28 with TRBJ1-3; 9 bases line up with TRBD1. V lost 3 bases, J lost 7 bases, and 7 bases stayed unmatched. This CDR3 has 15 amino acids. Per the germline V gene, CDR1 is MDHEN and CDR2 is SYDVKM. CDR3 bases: TGTGCCAGCAGTTTTAGGGGACAGGGTGGTAACACCATATATTTT. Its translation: CASSFRGQGGNTIYF.

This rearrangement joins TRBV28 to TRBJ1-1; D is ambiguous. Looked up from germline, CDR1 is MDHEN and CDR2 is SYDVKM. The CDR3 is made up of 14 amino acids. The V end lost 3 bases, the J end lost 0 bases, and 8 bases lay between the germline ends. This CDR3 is CASSFGVMNTEAFF. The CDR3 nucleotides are TGTGCCAGCAGTTTCGGGGTCATGAACACTGAAGCTTTCTTT.

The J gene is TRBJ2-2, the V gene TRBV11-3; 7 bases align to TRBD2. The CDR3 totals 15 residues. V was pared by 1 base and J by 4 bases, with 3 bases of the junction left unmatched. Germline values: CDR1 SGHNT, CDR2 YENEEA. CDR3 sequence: CASSLVASGTGELFF. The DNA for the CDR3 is TGTGCCAGCAGCTTAGTGGCTAGCGGCACCGGGGAGCTGTTTTTT.

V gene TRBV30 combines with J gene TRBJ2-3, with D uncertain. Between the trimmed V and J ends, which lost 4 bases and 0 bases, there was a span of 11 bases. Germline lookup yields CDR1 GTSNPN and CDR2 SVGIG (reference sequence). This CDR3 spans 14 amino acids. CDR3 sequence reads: CAWKPGVSTDTQYF. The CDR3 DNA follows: TGTGCCTGGAAGCCGGGCGTAAGCACAGATACGCAGTATTTT.

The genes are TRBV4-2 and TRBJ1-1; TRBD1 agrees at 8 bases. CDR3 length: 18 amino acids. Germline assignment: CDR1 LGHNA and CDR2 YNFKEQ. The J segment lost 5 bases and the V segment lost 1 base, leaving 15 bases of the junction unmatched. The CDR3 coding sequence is TGTGCCAGCAGCCAAGGACAGGGGAGGAGGTCTGTTGGGACTGAAGCTTTCTTT. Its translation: CASSQGQGRRSVGTEAFF.

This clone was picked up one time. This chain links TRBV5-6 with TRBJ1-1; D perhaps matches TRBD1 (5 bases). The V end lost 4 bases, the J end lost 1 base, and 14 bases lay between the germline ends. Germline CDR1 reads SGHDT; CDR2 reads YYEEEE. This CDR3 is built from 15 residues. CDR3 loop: CASSTRGTGNTEAFF. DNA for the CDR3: TGTGCCAGCAGCACAAGGGGAACAGGGAACACTGAAGCTTTCTTT.

The CDR3 DNA reads as TGTGCCAGCAGGGAAACAGATACGCAGTATTTT. It encodes CASRETDTQYF. The chain employs TRBV2 and TRBJ2-3; unclear D gene. There are 11 residues in the CDR3. CDR1 is SNHLY, CDR2 FYNNEI, per germline. V lost 6 bases and J 3 bases, leaving 4 bases between the germline ends.

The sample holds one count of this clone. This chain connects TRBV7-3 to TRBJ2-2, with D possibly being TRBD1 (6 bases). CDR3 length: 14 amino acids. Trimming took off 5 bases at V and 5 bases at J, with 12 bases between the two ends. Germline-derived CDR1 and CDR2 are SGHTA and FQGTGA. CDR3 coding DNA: TGTGCCAGCAGCCCTCTCCAGGGGACCGGGGAGCTGTTTTTT. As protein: CASSPLQGTGELFF. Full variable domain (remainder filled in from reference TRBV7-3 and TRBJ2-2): GAGVSQTPSNKVTEKGKYVELRCDPISGHTALYWYRQSLGQGPEFLIYFQGTGAADDSGLPNDRFFAVRPEGSVSTLKIQRTERGDSAVYLCASSPLQGTGELFFGEGSRLTVL.

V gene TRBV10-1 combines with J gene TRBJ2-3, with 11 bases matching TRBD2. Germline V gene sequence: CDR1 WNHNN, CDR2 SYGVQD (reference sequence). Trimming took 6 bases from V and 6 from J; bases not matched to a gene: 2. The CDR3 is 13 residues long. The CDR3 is CASRASGGDTQYF. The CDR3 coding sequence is TGCGCCAGCAGGGCTAGCGGGGGGGATACGCAGTATTTT.

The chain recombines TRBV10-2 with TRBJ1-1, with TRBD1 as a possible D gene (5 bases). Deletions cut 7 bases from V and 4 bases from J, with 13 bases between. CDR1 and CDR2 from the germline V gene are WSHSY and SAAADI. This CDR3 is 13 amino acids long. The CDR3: CASTRQRATEAFF. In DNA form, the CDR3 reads TGCGCCAGCACTAGACAGAGGGCCACTGAAGCTTTCTTT.

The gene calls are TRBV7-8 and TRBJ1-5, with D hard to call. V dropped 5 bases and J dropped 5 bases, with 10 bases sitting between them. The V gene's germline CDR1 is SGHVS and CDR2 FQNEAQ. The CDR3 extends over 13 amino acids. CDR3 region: CASSVVGDQPQHF. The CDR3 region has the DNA TGTGCCAGCAGCGTGGTTGGAGATCAGCCCCAGCATTTT. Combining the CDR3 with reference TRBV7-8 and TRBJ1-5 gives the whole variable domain GAGVSQSPRYKVAKRGQDVALRCDPISGHVSLFWYQQALGQGPEFLTYFQNEAQLDKSGLPSDRFFAERPEGSVSTLKIQRTQQEDSAVYLCASSVVGDQPQHFGDGTRLSIL.

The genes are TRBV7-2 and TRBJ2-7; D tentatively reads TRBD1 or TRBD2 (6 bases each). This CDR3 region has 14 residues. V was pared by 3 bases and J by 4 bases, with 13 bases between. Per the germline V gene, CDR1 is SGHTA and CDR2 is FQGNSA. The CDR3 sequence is CASSFKTGLYEQYF. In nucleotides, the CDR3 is TGTGCCAGCAGCTTCAAGACAGGACTATACGAGCAGTACTTC.

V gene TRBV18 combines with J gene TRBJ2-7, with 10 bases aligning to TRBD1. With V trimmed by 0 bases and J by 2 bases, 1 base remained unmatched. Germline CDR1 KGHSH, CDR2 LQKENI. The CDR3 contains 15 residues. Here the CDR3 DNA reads TGTGCCAGCTCACCACCGGGACAGGGGACCTACGAGCAGTACTTC. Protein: CASSPPGQGTYEQYF.

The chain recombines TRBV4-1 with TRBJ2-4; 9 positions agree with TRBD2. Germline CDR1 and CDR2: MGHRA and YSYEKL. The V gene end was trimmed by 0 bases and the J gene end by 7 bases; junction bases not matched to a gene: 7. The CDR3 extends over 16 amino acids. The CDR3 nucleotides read TGCGCCAGCAGCCAAGAGACAAGCGGGGGGTGGAACATTCAGTACTTC. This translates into CASSQETSGGWNIQYF.

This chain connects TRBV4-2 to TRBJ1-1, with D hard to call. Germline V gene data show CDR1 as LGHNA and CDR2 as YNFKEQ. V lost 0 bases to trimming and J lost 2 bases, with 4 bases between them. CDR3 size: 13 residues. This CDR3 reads CASSQERNTEAFF. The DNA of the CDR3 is TGTGCCAGCAGCCAAGAACGTAACACTGAAGCTTTCTTT.

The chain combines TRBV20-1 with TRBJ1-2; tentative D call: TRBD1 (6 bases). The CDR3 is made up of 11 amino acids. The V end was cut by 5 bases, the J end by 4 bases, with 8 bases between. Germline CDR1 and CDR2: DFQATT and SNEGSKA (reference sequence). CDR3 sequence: CSASQGYGYTF. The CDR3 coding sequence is TGCAGTGCTTCACAGGGCTATGGCTACACCTTC.

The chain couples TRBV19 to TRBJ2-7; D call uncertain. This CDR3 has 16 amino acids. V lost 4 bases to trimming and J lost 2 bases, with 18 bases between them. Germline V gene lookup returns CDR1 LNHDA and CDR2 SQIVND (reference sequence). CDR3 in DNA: TGTGCCAGTAGTAGTGCCTCGCAGGACCAAACCTACGAGCAGTACTTC. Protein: CASSSASQDQTYEQYF.

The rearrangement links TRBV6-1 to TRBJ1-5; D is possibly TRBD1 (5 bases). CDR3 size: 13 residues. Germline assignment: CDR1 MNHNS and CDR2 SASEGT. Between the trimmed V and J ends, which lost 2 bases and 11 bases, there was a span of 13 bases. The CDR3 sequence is CASSENRRQAQHF. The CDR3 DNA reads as TGTGCCAGCAGTGAAAACAGGAGACAAGCCCAGCATTTT.

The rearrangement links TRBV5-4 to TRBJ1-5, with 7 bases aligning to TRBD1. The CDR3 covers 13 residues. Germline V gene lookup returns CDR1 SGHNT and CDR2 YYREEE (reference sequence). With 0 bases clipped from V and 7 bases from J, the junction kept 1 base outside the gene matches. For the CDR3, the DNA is TGTGCCAGCAGCTTGGACAGGGGCCAGCCCCAGCATTTT. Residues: CASSLDRGQPQHF.

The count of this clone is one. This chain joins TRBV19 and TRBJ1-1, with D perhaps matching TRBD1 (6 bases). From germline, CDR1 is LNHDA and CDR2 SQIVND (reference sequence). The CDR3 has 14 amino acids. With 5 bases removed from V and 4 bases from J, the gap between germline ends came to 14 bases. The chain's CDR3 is CASSFYRETTEAFF. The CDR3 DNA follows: TGTGCCAGTAGTTTCTACAGGGAGACCACTGAAGCTTTCTTT.

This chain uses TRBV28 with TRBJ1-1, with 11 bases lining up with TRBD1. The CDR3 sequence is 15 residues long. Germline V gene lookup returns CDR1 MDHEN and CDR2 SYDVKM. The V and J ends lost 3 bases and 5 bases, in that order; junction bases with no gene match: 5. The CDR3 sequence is CASSFPGTGGTEAFF. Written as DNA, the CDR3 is TGTGCCAGCAGTTTCCCCGGGACAGGGGGAACTGAAGCTTTCTTT.

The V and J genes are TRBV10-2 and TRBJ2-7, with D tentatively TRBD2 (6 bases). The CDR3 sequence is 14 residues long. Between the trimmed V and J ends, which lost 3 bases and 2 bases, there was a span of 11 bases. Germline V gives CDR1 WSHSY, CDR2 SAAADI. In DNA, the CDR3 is TGCGCCAGCAGTGATGGAGGGAGCCCCTACGAGCAGTACTTC. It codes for CASSDGGSPYEQYF.

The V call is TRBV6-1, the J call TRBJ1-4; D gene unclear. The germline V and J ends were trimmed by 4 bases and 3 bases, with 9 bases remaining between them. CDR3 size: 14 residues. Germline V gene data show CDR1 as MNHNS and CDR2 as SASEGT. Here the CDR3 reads CASSGWGSNEKLFF. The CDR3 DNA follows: TGTGCCAGCAGTGGATGGGGTTCTAATGAAAAACTGTTTTTT.

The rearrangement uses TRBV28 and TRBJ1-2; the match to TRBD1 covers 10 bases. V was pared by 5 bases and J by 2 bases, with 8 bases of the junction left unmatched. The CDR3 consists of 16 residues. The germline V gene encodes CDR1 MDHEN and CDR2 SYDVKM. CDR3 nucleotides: TGTGCCAGCAGTCCCTCGGGGACAGGGGACAACTATGGCTACACCTTC. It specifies CASSPSGTGDNYGYTF.

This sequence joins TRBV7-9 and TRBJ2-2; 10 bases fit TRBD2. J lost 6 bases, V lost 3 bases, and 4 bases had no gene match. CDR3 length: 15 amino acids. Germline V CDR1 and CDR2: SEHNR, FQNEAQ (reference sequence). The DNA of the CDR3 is TGTGCCAGCAGCTTCTCTCTAGCGGGAGCCGGGGAGCTGTTTTTT. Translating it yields CASSFSLAGAGELFF.

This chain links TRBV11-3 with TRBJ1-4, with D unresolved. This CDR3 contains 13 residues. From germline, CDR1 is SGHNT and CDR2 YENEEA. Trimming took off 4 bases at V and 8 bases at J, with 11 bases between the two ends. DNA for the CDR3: TGTGCCAGCAGCTCAAAACGGCGGGAAAAACTGTTTTTT. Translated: CASSSKRREKLFF.

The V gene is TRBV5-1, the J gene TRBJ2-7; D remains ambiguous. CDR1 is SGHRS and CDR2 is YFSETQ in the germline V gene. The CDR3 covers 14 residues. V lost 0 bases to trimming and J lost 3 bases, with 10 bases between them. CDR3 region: CASSLEPRLYEQYF. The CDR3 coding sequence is TGCGCCAGCAGCTTGGAACCTAGACTCTACGAGCAGTACTTC.

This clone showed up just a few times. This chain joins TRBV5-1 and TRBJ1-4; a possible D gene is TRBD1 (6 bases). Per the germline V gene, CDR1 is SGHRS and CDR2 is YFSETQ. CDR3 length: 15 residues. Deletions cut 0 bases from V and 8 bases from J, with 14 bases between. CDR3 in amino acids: CASSLATGGREKLFF. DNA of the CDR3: TGCGCCAGCAGCTTGGCGACAGGCGGGCGAGAAAAACTGTTTTTT.

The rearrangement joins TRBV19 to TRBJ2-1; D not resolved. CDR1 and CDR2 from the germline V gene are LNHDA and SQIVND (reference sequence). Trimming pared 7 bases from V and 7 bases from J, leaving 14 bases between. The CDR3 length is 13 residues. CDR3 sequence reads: CASMGGVGNEQFF. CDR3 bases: TGTGCCAGTATGGGTGGAGTAGGAAATGAGCAGTTCTTC.